These 12 T cell receptor beta chains share one sample of origin, sequenced in a study of CD8 T cells in Susac syndrome. The authors reverse transcribed roughly 0.5 to 1 ug RNA with random hexamers. Each CDR3 protein gets one entry after TCRdb re-called the immunoSEQ multiplex PCR reads with MiXCR. Found here are 250,000 to 300,000 distinct CDR3 sequences, approximately 84% of them singletons; the top ten hold 0.095% to 0.14%. The source material was CD8+ T cells from PBMCs. These receptors were taken from a human donor with multiple sclerosis.

This clonotype is a singleton in its sample. CDR3: CASSYQQVDSYEQYF. For the CDR3, the DNA is TGTGCCAGCAGTTACCAACAGGTTGACTCCTACGAGCAGTACTTC. The chain employs TRBV6-6 and TRBJ2-7, with D possibly being TRBD1 (5 bases). CDR3 length equals 15 residues. V gave up 2 bases and J gave up 0 bases, with 11 bases separating them. From germline, CDR1 is MNHNY and CDR2 SVGAGI (reference sequence).

The genes are TRBV11-2 and TRBJ2-5, with TRBD2 as a possible D gene (7 bases). The CDR3 spans 15 residues. V lost 1 base and J 4 bases, leaving 13 bases between the germline ends. Germline CDR1 is SGHAT and CDR2 is FQNNGV. The CDR3 DNA reads TGTGCCAGCAGCTTAGGTGGGGGGGCGGGAGAGACCCAGTACTTC. Translating it yields CASSLGGGAGETQYF.

The chain joins TRBV30 to TRBJ1-1; D ambiguous. Germline V lookup: CDR1 GTSNPN, CDR2 SVGIG (reference sequence). The CDR3 has 13 residues. DNA for the CDR3: TGTGCTTACGACCTCGCAAGGAACACTGAAGCTTTCTTT. Its translation: CAYDLARNTEAFF.

J is TRBJ2-7 and V is TRBV29-1; D might be TRBD2 (7 bases). The V end lost 4 bases, the J end lost 2 bases, and 12 bases lay between the germline ends. This CDR3 has 13 amino acids. Germline V lookup: CDR1 SQVTM, CDR2 ANQGSEA. CDR3 nucleotide sequence: TGCAGCGTTGTGGGGGGGCAGACCTACGAGCAGTACTTC. This codes for CSVVGGQTYEQYF.

This sequence joins TRBV7-9 and TRBJ2-5; D is unclear. With 1 base removed from V and 2 bases from J, the gap between germline ends came to 11 bases. This CDR3 is built from 15 residues. Germline assignment: CDR1 SEHNR and CDR2 FQNEAQ (reference sequence). The CDR3 DNA is TGTGCCAGCAGCTTAGGGCCCCGGACGCAAGAGACCCAGTACTTC. Protein product: CASSLGPRTQETQYF. The variable domain in full, completed from reference TRBV7-9 and TRBJ2-5, reads DTGVSQNPRHKITKRGQNVTFRCDPISEHNRLYWYRQTLGQGPEFLTYFQNEAQLEKSRLLSDRFSAERPKGSFSTLEIQRTEQGDSAMYLCASSLGPRTQETQYFGPGTRLLVL.

The chain uses TRBV27 and TRBJ1-1; D uncertain. This CDR3 has 13 amino acids. Germline V lookup: CDR1 MNHEY, CDR2 SMNVEV (reference sequence). Between the trimmed V and J ends, which lost 7 bases and 1 base, there was a span of 10 bases. The DNA for the CDR3 is TGTGCCAGCAATGAAGGATGGAACACTGAAGCTTTCTTT. It is translated as CASNEGWNTEAFF.

This sequence joins TRBV28 and TRBJ2-3, with a weak D call TRBD1 (5 bases). Germline CDR1 and CDR2: MDHEN and SYDVKM. The CDR3 runs 13 residues. Trimming removed 8 bases at V and 2 bases at J, with 11 bases between. Here the CDR3 DNA reads TGTGCCAGCGGAGCAGGGTCCACAGATACGCAGTATTTT. This codes for CASGAGSTDTQYF.

The V call is TRBV28, the J call TRBJ2-2; perhaps TRBD2 as D (6 bases). This CDR3 comprises 16 residues. V was trimmed by 6 bases and J by 3 bases, leaving 17 bases between them. CDR1 MDHEN and CDR2 SYDVKM come from the germline V gene. The CDR3 nucleotides read TGTGCCAGCAGATCCCCTAGCGAAATCCACACCGGGGAGCTGTTTTTT. Translation: CASRSPSEIHTGELFF.

This chain links TRBV12-3 or TRBV12-4 with TRBJ1-1; 8 bases align to TRBD1. Trimming at V came to 4 bases and at J to 11 bases, leaving 9 bases not matched to a gene. The CDR3 spans 13 residues. CDR3 bases: TGTGCCAGCAGTTCCCCCCCAGGGGGCAGGGCTTTCTTT. Its translation is CASSSPPGGRAFF.

The V and J genes are TRBV10-3 and TRBJ2-6, with 12 bases matching TRBD2. V gave up 6 bases and J gave up 2 bases; unmatched junction bases: 11. The CDR3 is 19 residues long. The V gene's germline CDR1 is ENHRY and CDR2 SYGVKD. In DNA form, the CDR3 reads TGTGCCATCAGCCTCTCCGGGACTAGCGGGTCCCCTGGGGCCAACGTCCTGACTTTC. The encoded protein is CAISLSGTSGSPGANVLTF.

The chain employs TRBV5-1 and TRBJ2-7; 12 bases map to TRBD2. CDR3 length: 18 residues. J gave up 0 bases and V 4 bases, and 11 bases lay outside the gene matches. Germline loops: CDR1 SGHRS, CDR2 YFSETQ. In DNA form, the CDR3 reads TGCGCCAGCAGCCGGGAGGGACTAGCGGGCTTATTCTCCTACGAGCAGTACTTC. This codes for CASSREGLAGLFSYEQYF. The variable domain in full, with the rest retrieved from reference TRBV5-1 and TRBJ2-7, is KAGVTQTPRYLIKTRGQQVTLSCSPISGHRSVSWYQQTPGQGLQFLFEYFSETQRNKGNFPGRFSGRQFSNSRSEMNVSTLELGDSALYLCASSREGLAGLFSYEQYFGPGTRLTVT.

This clonotype appeared a few times. The chain joins TRBV6-5 to TRBJ2-7, with a possible D match to TRBD1 (5 bases). The germline CDR1 and CDR2 sequences are MNHEY and SVGAGI. Trimming stripped 0 bases from V and 4 bases from J, with 16 bases between. The CDR3 spans 16 residues. This CDR3 reads CASSYSRLGRQYEQYF. Here the CDR3 DNA reads TGTGCCAGCAGTTACTCCCGCCTCGGCCGACAGTACGAGCAGTACTTC.